This TCR beta chain was identified during a study of T-cell memory formation after mild COVID-19. For the study at large: TCR clusters showed largely donor specificity. General observations from the study: Cross-reactive memory appears to have joined, as suggested by some responding clones showing up in pre-infection memory. Later expanders leaned CD4+, whereas clones that contracted between day 15 and 85 were balanced CD4/CD8.

Employing constant-segment primers, 5'RACE generated TCR alpha and TCR beta cDNA libraries bearing sample barcodes and UMIs. TCRdb processed the 5' RACE reads anew with MiXCR; each CDR3 protein has one entry. This table holds hundreds of thousands of distinct CDR3 sequences, roughly 20% found once. This clonotype was seen more than once but under ten times. Its antigen is unidentified. This TCR was recovered from an adult woman who had mild COVID-19 (a few samples of this study predate the infection). Cell type and time point are not known. The sample consisted of PBMCs or a T cell subset sorted from them (not recorded which).

CDR3 sequence reads: CASTSSSAYEQYF. The CDR3 DNA sequence: TGTGCCAGCACGTCGTCTAGCGCTTACGAGCAGTACTTC. The chain links TRBV7-9 to TRBJ2-7; possible D gene TRBD2, 6 bases. Germline V CDR1 and CDR2: SEHNR, FQNEAQ (reference sequence). V was trimmed by 7 bases and J by 4 bases, leaving 14 bases between them. The CDR3 spans 13 residues. The whole variable domain, remainder taken from reference TRBV7-9 and TRBJ2-7, is DTGVSQNPRHKITKRGQNVTFRCDPISEHNRLYWYRQTLGQGPEFLTYFQNEAQLEKSRLLSDRFSAERPKGSFSTLEIQRTEQGDSAMYLCASTSSSAYEQYFGPGTRLTVT.